These 29 T cell receptor beta chains share one sample of origin, sequenced in a study of memory B cells and T cells in multiple sclerosis. Measured with immunoSEQ multiplex PCR; TCRdb has only the in-frame clones, and not every one. The repertoire holds approximately 47,000 clones, with approximately 80% as singletons. Stimulus-free culture yielded autoproliferating CFSE-dim and non-proliferating CFSE-high T cells, each sequenced separately. 5x10^7 CFSE-labeled PBMCs were cultured around seven days unstimulated, then replicate wells were pooled. Their specific antigens are unknown. The sample was PBMCs from blood kept in culture. These receptors were obtained from a human donor with multiple sclerosis.

The chain uses TRBV9 and TRBJ1-4, with 7 positions matching TRBD1. This CDR3 is 15 amino acids long. The germline V gene has CDR1 SGDLS and CDR2 YYNGEE. V was pared by 0 bases and J by 7 bases, with 6 bases of the junction left unmatched. CDR3 bases: TGTGCCAGCAGCGTAGCTACAGGGGTGGGTGAAAAACTGTTTTTT. It encodes CASSVATGVGEKLFF. Full variable domain (rest looked up from reference TRBV9 and TRBJ1-4): DSGVTQTPKHLITATGQRVTLRCSPRSGDLSVYWYQQSLDQGLQFLIQYYNGEERAKGNILERFSAQQFPDLHSELNLSSLELGDSALYFCASSVATGVGEKLFFGSGTQLSVL.

The rearrangement joins TRBV4-1 to TRBJ2-5, with a possible D match to TRBD2 (7 bases). Germline V gene lookup returns CDR1 MGHRA and CDR2 YSYEKL. The V and J ends lost 5 bases and 4 bases respectively, with 14 bases between them. CDR3 length: 14 residues. In nucleotides, the CDR3 is TGCGCCAGCAGCGATCGGGGGGCCCGAGAGACCCAGTACTTC. The encoded protein is CASSDRGARETQYF.

The chain combines TRBV19 with TRBJ2-4; TRBD1 might be the D (6 bases). Germline CDR1 and CDR2: LNHDA and SQIVND (reference sequence). The CDR3 extends over 13 amino acids. V was shortened by 3 bases and J by 7 bases, with 10 bases between the two germline ends. CDR3 protein: CASSIYRENIQYF. For the CDR3, the DNA is TGTGCCAGTAGTATCTACAGGGAGAACATTCAGTACTTC.

This chain connects TRBV7-9 to TRBJ2-1; D possibly corresponds to TRBD2 (7 bases). The CDR3 length is 16 residues. Germline CDR1 reads SEHNR; CDR2 reads FQNEAQ (reference sequence). V was clipped by 5 bases and J by 4 bases, with 18 bases between them. The CDR3 DNA is TGTGCCAGCAGCGAAGGGGGGGCGACAACTTACAATGAGCAGTTCTTC. Amino acids: CASSEGGATTYNEQFF. The full variable domain, its missing parts supplied by reference TRBV7-9 and TRBJ2-1, is DTGVSQNPRHKITKRGQNVTFRCDPISEHNRLYWYRQTLGQGPEFLTYFQNEAQLEKSRLLSDRFSAERPKGSFSTLEIQRTEQGDSAMYLCASSEGGATTYNEQFFGPGTRLTVL.

The CDR3 DNA sequence: TGTGCCAGCAGCTTAGCGCAGGCGGCAAGCACAGATACGCAGTATTTT. Its translation is CASSLAQAASTDTQYF. V gene TRBV7-9 combines with J gene TRBJ2-3; D remains ambiguous. The V end was cut by 0 bases, the J end by 0 bases, with 10 bases between. CDR1 and CDR2 (germline): SEHNR, FQNEAQ (reference sequence). The CDR3 is made up of 16 amino acids.

This chain connects TRBV29-1 to TRBJ2-5; 7 positions match TRBD1. Germline lookup yields CDR1 SQVTM and CDR2 ANQGSEA. The CDR3 is 12 amino acids. V was clipped by 7 bases and J by 3 bases; unmatched bases: 5. This chain's CDR3 is CSGRDSKETQYF. The DNA of the CDR3 is TGCAGCGGCCGGGACAGTAAAGAGACCCAGTACTTC.

This rearrangement joins TRBV7-2 to TRBJ2-7; no clear D gene. Germline V gene data show CDR1 as SGHTA and CDR2 as FQGNSA. With 1 base removed from V and 0 bases from J, the gap between germline ends came to 13 bases. This CDR3 contains 16 residues. This CDR3 reads CASSLGPVEPSYEQYF. The CDR3 nucleotides read TGTGCCAGCAGCTTAGGCCCGGTGGAACCCTCCTACGAGCAGTACTTC.

This clone showed up just once. The chain couples TRBV18 to TRBJ2-3; 7 nucleotides line up with TRBD2. V gave up 3 bases and J gave up 2 bases; unmatched junction bases: 8. CDR3 length: 16 amino acids. Germline V gene data show CDR1 as KGHSH and CDR2 as LQKENI. The CDR3 loop is CASSPELATPTDTQYF. Written as DNA, the CDR3 is TGTGCCAGCTCACCCGAACTAGCGACACCCACAGATACGCAGTATTTT. Full variable domain (rest looked up from reference TRBV18 and TRBJ2-3): NAGVMQNPRHLVRRRGQEARLRCSPMKGHSHVYWYRQLPEEGLKFMVYLQKENIIDESGMPKERFSAEFPKEGPSILRIQQVVRGDSAAYFCASSPELATPTDTQYFGPGTRLTVL.

V and J are TRBV7-2 and TRBJ2-5, with TRBD2 matching 11 bases. Germline lookup yields CDR1 SGHTA and CDR2 FQGNSA. Trimming took 5 bases from V and 2 from J; bases not matched to a gene: 4. This CDR3 is 15 amino acids long. The CDR3 DNA reads as TGTGCCAGCAGCAACCGACTAGCGGGGCAAGAGACCCAGTACTTC. Its translation is CASSNRLAGQETQYF.

The V gene is TRBV5-1, the J gene TRBJ2-5; 7 bases line up with TRBD1. CDR1 and CDR2 (germline): SGHRS, YFSETQ. The V segment lost 1 base and the J segment 1 base; nucleotides outside the gene matches: 7. The CDR3 loop spans 16 amino acids. The CDR3 reads CASSLTGEGLQETQYF. The DNA for the CDR3 is TGCGCCAGCAGCTTGACAGGGGAAGGACTCCAAGAGACCCAGTACTTC.

The V and J genes are TRBV27 and TRBJ1-1; no clear D. The CDR3 totals 13 residues. Germline V gene data show CDR1 as MNHEY and CDR2 as SMNVEV (reference sequence). V was cut by 6 bases and J by 11 bases, with 19 bases left in between. CDR3 amino acids: CASSPMVGSQAFF. The CDR3 region has the DNA TGTGCCAGCAGCCCCATGGTGGGGTCACAGGCTTTCTTT.

This rearrangement joins TRBV27 to TRBJ1-2; 9 bases agree with TRBD1. Germline loops: CDR1 MNHEY, CDR2 SMNVEV (reference sequence). V dropped 8 bases and J dropped 5; count of bases not matched to a gene: 15. The CDR3 extends over 16 amino acids. The CDR3, as DNA: TGTGCCAGCTCACGCGGGGACAGGGTGGCCCATTATGGCTACACCTTC. Protein sequence: CASSRGDRVAHYGYTF.

The chain links TRBV30 to TRBJ2-7; 8 bases agree with TRBD1. CDR1 is GTSNPN and CDR2 is SVGIG in the germline V gene (reference sequence). The CDR3 is 14 residues long. The V segment lost 4 bases and the J segment 6 bases; nucleotides outside the gene matches: 11. The CDR3 bases are TGTGCCTGGAAGATACAGGGGGGAAGAAGCGAGCAGTACTTC. Protein: CAWKIQGGRSEQYF.

This clone was observed a single time. V and J are TRBV6-1 and TRBJ2-1; a possible D gene is TRBD1 (5 bases). The germline gives CDR1 MNHNS, CDR2 SASEGT. The V gene lost 4 bases and the J gene lost 6 bases, with 13 bases spanning the gap. The CDR3 runs 14 residues. The CDR3 sequence is CASSATQVSNEQFF. The CDR3 nucleotides are TGTGCCAGCAGTGCTACACAGGTCTCCAATGAGCAGTTCTTC.

The rearrangement joins TRBV27 to TRBJ1-5; D may be TRBD1 (5 bases). Per germline, CDR1 MNHEY and CDR2 SMNVEV (reference sequence). The CDR3 is made up of 13 amino acids. Trimming pared 1 base from V and 7 bases from J, leaving 8 bases between. Here the CDR3 DNA reads TGTGCCAGCAGTTTATGGAGGGGACAGCCCCAGCATTTT. Translated: CASSLWRGQPQHF.

The rearrangement uses TRBV7-2 and TRBJ2-5, with 11 bases lining up with TRBD2. This CDR3 has 18 amino acids. The junction had 15 bases not matched to a gene; V was cut back by 5 bases and J by 4 bases. Per germline, CDR1 SGHTA and CDR2 FQGNSA. The CDR3 sequence: CASSPALFLAGGRETQYF. The CDR3, as DNA: TGTGCCAGCAGCCCAGCGTTATTTCTAGCGGGGGGCAGAGAGACCCAGTACTTC.

The chain links TRBV4-1 to TRBJ1-5, with D uncertain. Trimming took 0 bases from V and 6 from J, leaving 15 bases between them. The CDR3 sequence is 16 residues long. Germline V gives CDR1 MGHRA, CDR2 YSYEKL. As DNA, the CDR3 is TGCGCCAGCAGCCAAGATACCGTGGGAGGTAGTCAGCCCCAGCATTTT. Its translation: CASSQDTVGGSQPQHF.

This chain joins TRBV14 and TRBJ1-2; 9 positions match TRBD1. Trimming took 8 bases from V and 8 from J; bases not matched to a gene: 3. Germline CDR1 is SGHDN and CDR2 is FVKESK. The CDR3 is 11 residues long. CDR3 region: CASGQGTGYTF. The CDR3 coding sequence is TGTGCCAGCGGACAGGGGACCGGCTACACCTTC.

The chain uses TRBV27 and TRBJ2-4; 7 nucleotides match TRBD1. The CDR3 is made up of 14 amino acids. J lost 6 bases, V lost 0 bases, and 2 bases had no gene match. In germline, CDR1 is MNHEY, CDR2 SMNVEV (reference sequence). CDR3 nucleotide sequence: TGTGCCAGCAGTTTATCCCACAGGGGAAACATTCAGTACTTC. Its protein is CASSLSHRGNIQYF.

The rearrangement joins TRBV9 to TRBJ1-1, with a weak D call TRBD1 (6 bases). Germline lookup yields CDR1 SGDLS and CDR2 YYNGEE. This CDR3 is 16 amino acids long. Between the trimmed V and J ends, which lost 4 bases and 0 bases, there was a span of 16 bases. DNA of the CDR3: TGTGCCAGCAGCCCATTTGGTCGGGGGCTGAACACTGAAGCTTTCTTT. Encoded protein: CASSPFGRGLNTEAFF.

The table lists this clone with a count of one. The chain is built from TRBV18 and TRBJ2-3, with D perhaps being TRBD1 or TRBD2 (6 bases each). CDR1 is KGHSH, CDR2 LQKENI, per germline. This CDR3 has 13 amino acids. The V gene lost 6 bases and the J gene lost 3 bases, with 10 bases spanning the gap. In DNA form, the CDR3 reads TGTGCCAGCTCCCAAGGGGGGACAGATACGCAGTATTTT. Its protein is CASSQGGTDTQYF.

The CDR3 DNA reads TGTGCCTGGAGTGGCAGCAATCAGCCCCAGCATTTT. Its translation is CAWSGSNQPQHF. This chain uses TRBV30 with TRBJ1-5; the D is unclear. Germline CDR1 is GTSNPN and CDR2 is SVGIG (reference sequence). Trimming shortened V by 1 base and J by 1 base, and 2 bases separated the two germline ends. The CDR3 covers 12 residues.

The J gene is TRBJ2-1, the V gene TRBV30, with 8 positions matching TRBD2. V trimming: 2 bases; J trimming: 9 bases; junction bases outside the gene matches: 12. From germline, CDR1 is GTSNPN and CDR2 SVGIG (reference sequence). This CDR3 is 15 amino acids long. Here the CDR3 reads CAWSRNLGGASEQFF. For the CDR3, the DNA is TGTGCCTGGAGTCGAAATCTCGGGGGGGCGAGTGAGCAGTTCTTC.

This clone was seen just once. The chain is built from TRBV5-1 and TRBJ1-2; the D is unclear. Germline loops: CDR1 SGHRS, CDR2 YFSETQ. Trimming took 0 bases from V and 8 from J, leaving 23 bases between them. The CDR3 runs to 17 residues. For the CDR3, the DNA is TGCGCCAGCAGCTTGGGGGGAACGTCATACGGGTCGGACGGCTACACCTTC. It codes for CASSLGGTSYGSDGYTF.

The chain is built from TRBV7-2 and TRBJ2-1; D might be TRBD2 (5 bases). The V end was cut by 0 bases, the J end by 6 bases, with 6 bases between. The V gene's germline CDR1 is SGHTA and CDR2 FQGNSA. The CDR3 runs to 13 residues. The CDR3, as DNA: TGTGCCAGCAGCTTAGCCGGGATCAATGAGCAGTTCTTC. Its protein product is CASSLAGINEQFF.

V usage is TRBV9 and J usage is TRBJ2-7; 9 nucleotides match TRBD1. The CDR3 is made up of 15 amino acids. Trimming at V came to 3 bases and at J to 1 base, leaving 5 bases not matched to a gene. Germline CDR1 and CDR2: SGDLS and YYNGEE. CDR3 nucleotides: TGTGCCAGCAGCGAGGGGGGACAGGGTTCCTACGAGCAGTACTTC. Translating gives CASSEGGQGSYEQYF.

This clone was seen just once. The V and J genes are TRBV2 and TRBJ1-5, with a weak D call TRBD1 (5 bases). The germline gives CDR1 SNHLY, CDR2 FYNNEI. V was cut by 5 bases and J by 4 bases, with 12 bases left in between. This CDR3 contains 14 residues. CDR3 sequence: CASSNRDENQPQHF. CDR3 sequence (DNA): TGTGCCAGCAGTAACCGGGACGAAAATCAGCCCCAGCATTTT.

The chain links TRBV18 to TRBJ1-4, with D hard to call. V gave up 4 bases and J gave up 3 bases, with 12 bases separating them. The length of the CDR3 is 15 residues. The germline CDR1 and CDR2 sequences are KGHSH and LQKENI. The CDR3 reads CASSLEITSNEKLFF. The CDR3, as DNA: TGTGCCAGCTCACTGGAGATTACTTCTAATGAAAAACTGTTTTTT.

The chain is built from TRBV15 and TRBJ1-2, with TRBD1 as a possible D gene (5 bases). From germline, CDR1 is LNHNV and CDR2 YYDKDF (reference sequence). This CDR3 is 14 amino acids long. Trimming removed 0 bases from V and 3 bases from J, with 8 bases in between. The CDR3 coding sequence is TGTGCCACCAGCAGAGATGAGGGGTACTATGGCTACACCTTC. Its translation: CATSRDEGYYGYTF.